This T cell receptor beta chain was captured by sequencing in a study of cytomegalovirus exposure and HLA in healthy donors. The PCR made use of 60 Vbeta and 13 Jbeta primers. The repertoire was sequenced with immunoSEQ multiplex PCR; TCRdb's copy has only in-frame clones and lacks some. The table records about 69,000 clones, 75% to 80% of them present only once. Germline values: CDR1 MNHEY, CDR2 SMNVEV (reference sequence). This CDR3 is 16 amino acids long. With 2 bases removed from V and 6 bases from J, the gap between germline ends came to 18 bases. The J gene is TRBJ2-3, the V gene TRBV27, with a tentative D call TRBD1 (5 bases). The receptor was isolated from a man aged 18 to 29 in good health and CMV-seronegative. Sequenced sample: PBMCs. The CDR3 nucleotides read TGTGCCAGCAGTTTAGTGGCAGGGTCACGCCCCGATACGCAGTATTTT. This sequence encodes CASSLVAGSRPDTQYF.